A selection of T cell receptor beta chains follows, all from one sample in a study of control samples from healthy donors and cancer patients. The method was immunoSEQ multiplex PCR; TCRdb's version includes in-frame clones alone and lacks a portion of them. The sample gives approximately 150,000 clones, about nine tenths of which show up once; about 3.2% is in the top ten. The sequencing input was blood. The receptors were gathered from a man aged 30 to 45 in good health. The CDR3 runs from the conserved cysteine through the conserved F or W. D genes are given only for firm matches.

D,J,V,DNA,CDR3
.,TRBJ2-1,TRBV5-6,TGTGCCAGCACGAGCTTACGCCACTACAATGAGCAGTTCTTC,CASTSLRHYNEQFF
.,TRBJ1-1,TRBV19,TGTGCCAGTAGTGTCCGGACAGAGGGTGAAGCTTTCTTT,CASSVRTEGEAFF
.,TRBJ2-1,TRBV19,TGTGCCAGTAGTCGGGGCCCCTACAATGAGCAGTTCTTC,CASSRGPYNEQFF
TRBD1,TRBJ1-3,TRBV6-5,TGTGCCAGCAGTACGGGACAGGGGAACGGAAACACCATATATTTT,CASSTGQGNGNTIYF
.,TRBJ2-7,TRBV6-1,TGTGCCAGCAGTGAAGGGGGCGAGCAGTACTTC,CASSEGGEQYF
.,TRBJ2-1,TRBV16,TGTGCCAGCAGCCCCAGTGGCAGCAATGAGCAGTTCTTC,CASSPSGSNEQFF
.,TRBJ1-2,TRBV12-3/TRBV12-4,TGTGCCAGCAGTGCAGGGTTTCGCTATGGCTACACCTTC,CASSAGFRYGYTF
.,TRBJ2-3,TRBV15,TGTGCCACCAGCAGAGCGGCAGGGGGGGTCACAGATACGCAGTATTTT,CATSRAAGGVTDTQYF
.,TRBJ1-2,TRBV9,TGTGCCAGCAGCGTAGGTCGAGGCTACACCTTC,CASSVGRGYTF
.,TRBJ2-5,TRBV28,TGTGCCAGCAGTCAACCCCCGGACGGTCAAGAGACCCAGTACTTC,CASSQPPDGQETQYF
.,TRBJ2-7,TRBV30,TGTGCCTGGAAATCGGACGGGTACGAGCAGTACTTC,CAWKSDGYEQYF
.,TRBJ2-6,TRBV5-1,TGCGCCACCGGGTACTCTGGGGCCAACGTCCTGACTTTC,CATGYSGANVLTF
.,TRBJ2-7,TRBV11-2,TGTGCCAGCAGCTTAGGCAGGGGATTAACCTACGAGCAGTACTTC,CASSLGRGLTYEQYF
.,TRBJ1-1,TRBV20-1,TGCAGTGCTAGTCGCACTGAAGCTTTCTTT,CSASRTEAFF
TRBD1,TRBJ1-1,TRBV6-5,TGTGCCAGCAGTTGGATGACAGGGGCCACTGAAGCTTTCTTT,CASSWMTGATEAFF
.,TRBJ2-7,TRBV28,TGTGCCAGCAGTTTTTTGTCCGGGGCCCCCCACGAGCAGTACTTC,CASSFLSGAPHEQYF
TRBD1,TRBJ2-2,TRBV7-9,TGTGCCAGCAGCCATAGACAGGGTGGAGGTGGGGAGCTGTTTTTT,CASSHRQGGGGELFF
.,TRBJ1-1,TRBV29-1,TGCAGCGTTAACCCTTATGAGACTGAAGCTTTCTTT,CSVNPYETEAFF
.,TRBJ1-3,TRBV6-6,TGTGCCACCAAAGGCTGGGCGGTTGGAAACACCATATATTTT,CATKGWAVGNTIYF
.,TRBJ2-3,TRBV5-1,TGCGCCAGCAGCTTAAACTATGATACGCAGTATTTT,CASSLNYDTQYF
.,TRBJ1-1,TRBV11-2,TGTGCCAGCAGCTTAGGGGGGACCGACAGTCGAAACTTT,CASSLGGTDSRNF
.,TRBJ2-1,TRBV7-8,TGTGCCAGCAGCTTACGAGATCCAGGGAGCTCCTACAATGAGCAGTTCTTC,CASSLRDPGSSYNEQFF
.,TRBJ1-1,TRBV3-1/TRBV3-2,TGTGCCAGCAGCCAAGGTCTGGGAGGGGTAGGGAACACTGAAGCTTTCTTT,CASSQGLGGVGNTEAFF
TRBD2,TRBJ2-3,TRBV6-2/TRBV6-3,TGTGCCAGCAGTTACATGGTAGCGGGGGGGTCCAGAGATACGCAGTATTTT,CASSYMVAGGSRDTQYF
TRBD1,TRBJ1-2,TRBV5-1,TGCGCCAGCAGCCCGACCGGTGGGACAGGGGTAGGCTACACCTTC,CASSPTGGTGVGYTF
TRBD1,TRBJ1-2,TRBV10-3,TGTGCCATCAGTGAGGGGGGGACAGGGGGCGACTATGGCTACACCTTC,CAISEGGTGGDYGYTF
.,TRBJ1-5,TRBV25-1,TGTGCCAGCAGTGCGTCAGATCAGCCCCAGCATTTT,CASSASDQPQHF
.,TRBJ1-5,TRBV6-5,TGTGCCAGCAGTCCGCTCGGGGGAAATCAGCCCCAGCATTTT,CASSPLGGNQPQHF
TRBD1,TRBJ1-3,TRBV25-1,TGTGCCAGCAGCCCACCGGGACAGGGAGGCTCTGGAAACACCATATATTTT,CASSPPGQGGSGNTIYF